This T cell receptor (beta chain) originates from a study of blood T cell repertoires in COVID-19. About the research overall: Sources were T cells, B-cell-depleted T cells, or PBMCs; the material itself was cDNA or gDNA.

Original processing notes: Researchers report that nucleated cell counts were estimated from reference gene primer amplification. The table came from immunoSEQ multiplex PCR; TCRdb's copy has only in-frame clones and leaves some out. D and trimming were read from the DNA, whereas the V and J calls and clone size are those reported in that table. Of about 15,000 clones listed, about 91% are singletons. Germline assignment: CDR1 MDHEN and CDR2 SYDVKM. The CDR3 covers 15 residues. V lost 7 bases and J 6 bases, leaving 18 bases between the germline ends. The V gene is TRBV28, the J gene TRBJ2-2, with a tentative D call TRBD1 (6 bases). Sequencing used peripheral blood. This TCR was recovered from a human donor in a cohort sampled during active COVID-19. The CDR3 loop reads CASIRGRISPGELFF. DNA of the CDR3: TGTGCCAGCATCAGGGGAAGGATAAGTCCCGGGGAGCTGTTTTTT.